Shown below are 18 T cell receptor beta chains from a single sample sequenced in a study of T cells in Graves' hyperthyroidism and ophthalmopathy. TCR beta CDR3 sequences were amplified from RNA transcripts. HTBI primers were used for first-round RT-PCR of the TCR CDR3. TCRdb used MiXCR to reprocess the multiplex PCR reads, holding one entry per CDR3 protein. This table has around 480,000 distinct CDR3 sequences, around 15% appearing once. Sequencing was done on a sample of blood. The receptors here all came from a woman younger than 35 with Graves' hyperthyroidism.

This clonotype showed up many times. The gene calls are TRBV15 and TRBJ2-3; D possibly corresponds to TRBD1 (5 bases). The germline V gene has CDR1 LNHNV and CDR2 YYDKDF (reference sequence). V was pared by 4 bases and J by 3 bases, with 17 bases between. The CDR3 contains 16 residues. Here the CDR3 DNA reads TGTGCCACCAGCACTACACAGGTTACAATTACAGATACGCAGTATTTT. Translated, it gives CATSTTQVTITDTQYF.

This clonotype was found many times. This chain uses TRBV7-8 with TRBJ1-3; D uncertain. V shed 5 bases and J shed 0 bases, with 11 bases lying between them. CDR1 SGHVS and CDR2 FQNEAQ come from the germline V gene. CDR3 size: 15 residues. The CDR3: CASSRYTSSGNTIYF. DNA of the CDR3: TGTGCCAGCAGCCGATACACGAGCTCTGGAAACACCATATATTTT.

As to this clonotype: This may be a read error: a much more frequent sequence differs by one nucleotide. The chain has TRBV2 and TRBJ1-3, with no clear D. Between the trimmed V and J ends, which lost 3 bases and 0 bases, there was a span of 9 bases. CDR1 is SNHLY and CDR2 is FYNNEI in the germline V gene. The CDR3 extends over 15 amino acids. The CDR3 nucleotides read TGTGCCAGCAGTGACGGGCGGCACTCTGGAAACACCATATATTTT. Translating it yields CASSDGRHSGNTIYF. Looking up the rest from reference TRBV2 and TRBJ1-3 gives the full variable domain: EPEVTQTPSHQVTQMGQEVILRCVPISNHLYFYWYRQILGQKVEFLVSFYNNEISEKSEIFDDQFSVERPDGSNFTLKIRSTKLEDSAMYFCASSDGRHSGNTIYFGEGSWLTVV.

This clonotype appeared many times. This chain uses TRBV12-3 or TRBV12-4 with TRBJ1-5; tentatively, D is TRBD1 (5 bases). The V end was cut by 3 bases, the J end by 5 bases, with 14 bases between. The CDR3 is 15 residues long. The CDR3 nucleotides read TGTGCCAGCAGTTTTGGGGGGGGAATTGATCAGCCCCAGCATTTT. Amino acid sequence: CASSFGGGIDQPQHF.

A few counts support this clonotype. The chain couples TRBV2 to TRBJ2-5; 9 positions match TRBD1. The CDR3 has 15 amino acids. V shed 6 bases and J 1 base; nucleotides not matched to a gene: 6. CDR1 SNHLY and CDR2 FYNNEI come from the germline V gene. The CDR3 here is CASRAGTGPQETQYF. CDR3 in DNA: TGTGCCAGCAGGGCCGGGACAGGGCCCCAAGAGACCCAGTACTTC.

This clonotype was counted at least ten times. V usage is TRBV12-3 or TRBV12-4 and J usage is TRBJ2-3; the match to TRBD2 covers 10 bases. The V gene end was trimmed by 5 bases and the J gene end by 1 base; junction bases not matched to a gene: 3. The length of the CDR3 is 15 residues. CDR3 region: CASSPGTSGTDTQYF. CDR3 sequence (DNA): TGTGCCAGCAGTCCCGGGACTAGCGGCACAGATACGCAGTATTTT.

This clonotype was observed a few times. The chain joins TRBV12-3 or TRBV12-4 to TRBJ2-3; the D gene is possibly TRBD1 (5 bases). Deletions cut 10 bases from V and 1 base from J, with 18 bases between. This CDR3 has 15 amino acids. CDR3: CATIIRRAGTDTQYF. Here the CDR3 DNA reads TGTGCCACCATAATTCGCAGGGCCGGCACAGATACGCAGTATTTT.

This clonotype turned up a few times. The V and J genes are TRBV30 and TRBJ1-1, with D hard to call. V shed 0 bases and J shed 7 bases, with 12 bases lying between them. CDR1 is GTSNPN, CDR2 SVGIG, per germline (reference sequence). The CDR3 spans 13 residues. The CDR3 sequence: CAWSVRSPIEAFF. CDR3 DNA: TGTGCCTGGAGTGTACGGAGCCCTATTGAAGCTTTCTTT.

This clonotype came up many times. V usage is TRBV20-1 and J usage is TRBJ1-1; D may be TRBD1 (6 bases). The CDR3 contains 13 residues. CDR1 DFQATT and CDR2 SNEGSKA come from the germline V gene (reference sequence). With 3 bases removed from V and 1 base from J, the gap between germline ends came to 9 bases. The CDR3 DNA reads as TGCAGTGCTAGTACAGGGAGGAACACTGAAGCTTTCTTT. Translating it yields CSASTGRNTEAFF.

This clonotype was found a few times. V and J are TRBV14 and TRBJ2-7, with a possible D match to TRBD1 (6 bases). This CDR3 comprises 15 residues. V lost 0 bases and J 6 bases, leaving 15 bases between the germline ends. Per germline, CDR1 SGHDN and CDR2 FVKESK. CDR3 sequence (DNA): TGTGCCAGCAGCCAAGATCTCAACAGGGTTGGCGAGCAGTACTTC. Protein: CASSQDLNRVGEQYF.

The genes are TRBV14 and TRBJ2-1; D assignment may be TRBD1 or TRBD2 (5 bases each). V was trimmed by 5 bases and J by 4 bases, leaving 15 bases between them. Germline V CDR1 and CDR2: SGHDN, FVKESK. The CDR3 is 15 amino acids. The CDR3 nucleotides are TGTGCCAGCAGCACTTCCGGGACCAAATACAATGAGCAGTTCTTC. Translating it yields CASSTSGTKYNEQFF.

This clonotype occurred many times. The rearrangement links TRBV12-3 or TRBV12-4 to TRBJ1-2; D remains ambiguous. The CDR3 consists of 13 residues. V was trimmed by 2 bases and J by 8 bases, leaving 12 bases between them. CDR3 sequence: CASSLPSGRGYTF. CDR3 in DNA: TGTGCCAGCAGTTTACCTTCCGGGAGGGGCTACACCTTC.

This clonotype showed up many times. This chain joins TRBV12-3 or TRBV12-4 and TRBJ1-6, with D perhaps matching TRBD1 (6 bases). This CDR3 is built from 14 residues. The ends were cut back, 5 bases at V and 10 bases at J, with 15 bases in the middle. CDR3 amino acids: CASSGTGSRSPLHF. Written as DNA, the CDR3 is TGTGCCAGCAGTGGAACAGGGAGTCGCTCACCCCTCCACTTT.

A remark on this clonotype: The CDR3 does not end in the conserved phenylalanine or tryptophan, so this is likely a read error. The CDR3 spells CASTYRVGYEQYC. CDR3 DNA sequence: TGTGCCAGCACCTACAGGGTCGGCTACGAGCAGTACTGC. The chain links TRBV7-2 to TRBJ2-7, with D perhaps TRBD1 (6 bases). CDR3 length equals 13 residues. Trimming took off 7 bases at V and 3 bases at J, with 13 bases between the two ends. Looked up from germline, CDR1 is SGHTA and CDR2 is FQGNSA.

This clonotype showed up many times. The chain has TRBV12-3 or TRBV12-4 and TRBJ1-2; no definite D call. V gave up 0 bases and J gave up 5 bases, with 4 bases separating them. This CDR3 region has 12 residues. Written as DNA, the CDR3 is TGTGCCAGCAGTTTAGCAGAGTATGGCTACACCTTC. It codes for CASSLAEYGYTF.

This clonotype was counted ten times or more. The chain recombines TRBV5-1 with TRBJ2-1; 7 bases map to TRBD2. Germline-derived CDR1 and CDR2 are SGHRS and YFSETQ. After removal of 3 bases from V and 8 bases from J, the junction contained 8 bases not matched to a gene. The CDR3 consists of 14 residues. The CDR3: CASSSRLAWDEQFF. In nucleotides, the CDR3 is TGCGCCAGCAGCTCCCGACTAGCTTGGGATGAGCAGTTCTTC.

The genes are TRBV20-1 and TRBJ1-5; no clear D gene. Trimming shortened V by 7 bases and J by 5 bases, and 18 bases separated the two germline ends. This CDR3 is built from 14 residues. The germline gives CDR1 DFQATT, CDR2 SNEGSKA (reference sequence). DNA of the CDR3: TGCAGTGTCACCCCTGGACGGGCCGATCAGCCCCAGCATTTT. Its protein is CSVTPGRADQPQHF.

The chain joins TRBV7-9 to TRBJ1-4; 11 nucleotides align to TRBD1. Germline assignment: CDR1 SEHNR and CDR2 FQNEAQ (reference sequence). V trimming: 5 bases; J trimming: 2 bases; junction bases outside the gene matches: 10. The CDR3 sequence is 18 residues long. Here the CDR3 DNA reads TGTGCCAGCAGCGGGAAGGACAGGGGGCGGGATACTAATGAAAAACTGTTTTTT. Protein: CASSGKDRGRDTNEKLFF.